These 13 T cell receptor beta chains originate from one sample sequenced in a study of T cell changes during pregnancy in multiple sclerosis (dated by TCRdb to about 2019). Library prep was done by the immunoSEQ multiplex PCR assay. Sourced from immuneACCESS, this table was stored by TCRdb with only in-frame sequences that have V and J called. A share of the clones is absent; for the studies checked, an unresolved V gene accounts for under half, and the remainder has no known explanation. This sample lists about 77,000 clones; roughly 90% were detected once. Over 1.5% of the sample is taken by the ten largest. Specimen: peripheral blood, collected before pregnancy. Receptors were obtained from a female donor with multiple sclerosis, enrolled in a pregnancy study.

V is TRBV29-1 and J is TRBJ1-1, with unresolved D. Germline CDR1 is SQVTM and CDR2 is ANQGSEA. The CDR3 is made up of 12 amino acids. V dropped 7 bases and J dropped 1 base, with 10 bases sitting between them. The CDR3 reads CSGGPGNTEAFF. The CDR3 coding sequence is TGCAGCGGAGGTCCTGGGAACACTGAAGCTTTCTTT.

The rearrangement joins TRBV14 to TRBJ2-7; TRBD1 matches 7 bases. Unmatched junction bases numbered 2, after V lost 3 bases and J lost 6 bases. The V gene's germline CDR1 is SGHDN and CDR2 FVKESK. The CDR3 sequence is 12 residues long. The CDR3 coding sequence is TGTGCCAGCAGCCACAGACAGGGCGAGCAGTACTTC. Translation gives CASSHRQGEQYF.

This CDR3 reads CAWMGGTLDQETQYF. The CDR3 nucleotides read TGTGCCTGGATGGGGGGGACATTAGACCAAGAGACCCAGTACTTC. The chain links TRBV30 to TRBJ2-5; the D gene is possibly TRBD2 (7 bases). There are 15 residues in the CDR3. Trimming took 4 bases from V and 0 from J, leaving 15 bases between them. The V gene's germline CDR1 is GTSNPN and CDR2 SVGIG (reference sequence). The full variable domain, with the rest looked up from reference TRBV30 and TRBJ2-5, is SQTIHQWPATLVQPVGSPLSLECTVEGTSNPNLYWYRQAAGRGLQLLFYSVGIGQISSEVPQNLSASRPQDRQFILSSKKLLLSDSGFYLCAWMGGTLDQETQYFGPGTRLLVL.

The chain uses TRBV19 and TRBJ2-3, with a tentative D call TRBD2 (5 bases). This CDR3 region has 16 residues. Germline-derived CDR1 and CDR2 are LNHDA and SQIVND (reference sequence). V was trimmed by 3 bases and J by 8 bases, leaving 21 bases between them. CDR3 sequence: CASSMTQAHTRSTQYF. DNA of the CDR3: TGTGCCAGTAGTATGACCCAGGCCCATACTAGGAGTACGCAGTATTTT.

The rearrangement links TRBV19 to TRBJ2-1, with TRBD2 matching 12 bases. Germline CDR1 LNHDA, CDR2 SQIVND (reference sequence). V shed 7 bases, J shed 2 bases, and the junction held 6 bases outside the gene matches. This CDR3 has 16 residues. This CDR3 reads CASTPRLAGAYNEQFF. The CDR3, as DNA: TGTGCCAGTACTCCTAGACTAGCGGGGGCCTACAATGAGCAGTTCTTC. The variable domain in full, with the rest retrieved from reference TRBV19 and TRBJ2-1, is DGGITQSPKYLFRKEGQNVTLSCEQNLNHDAMYWYRQDPGQGLRLIYYSQIVNDFQKGDIAEGYSVSREKKESFPLTVTSAQKNPTAFYLCASTPRLAGAYNEQFFGPGTRLTVL.

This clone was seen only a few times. The CDR3 DNA reads as TGTGCCTGGAGTGTACCCGAGGGGGTGAACACTGAAGCTTTCTTT. This gives the protein CAWSVPEGVNTEAFF. The chain couples TRBV30 to TRBJ1-1, with a tentative D call TRBD1 (6 bases). Germline CDR1 reads GTSNPN; CDR2 reads SVGIG (reference sequence). V lost 0 bases and J lost 0, with 11 bases in between. The CDR3 sequence is 15 residues long. The full variable domain, its missing parts supplied by reference TRBV30 and TRBJ1-1, is SQTIHQWPATLVQPVGSPLSLECTVEGTSNPNLYWYRQAAGRGLQLLFYSVGIGQISSEVPQNLSASRPQDRQFILSSKKLLLSDSGFYLCAWSVPEGVNTEAFFGQGTRLTVV.

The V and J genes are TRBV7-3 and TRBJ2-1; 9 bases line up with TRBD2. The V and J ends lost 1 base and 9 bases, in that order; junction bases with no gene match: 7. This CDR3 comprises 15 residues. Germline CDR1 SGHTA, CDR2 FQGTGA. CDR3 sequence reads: CASSLRRGGQGEQFF. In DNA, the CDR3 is TGTGCCAGCAGCTTAAGGCGGGGGGGCCAGGGTGAGCAGTTCTTC.

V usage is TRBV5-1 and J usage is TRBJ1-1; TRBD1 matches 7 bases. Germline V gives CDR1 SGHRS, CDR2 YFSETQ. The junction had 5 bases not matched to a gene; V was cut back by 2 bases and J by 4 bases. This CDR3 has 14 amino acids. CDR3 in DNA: TGCGCCAGCAGCTTCACAGGGGTGGGCACTGAAGCTTTCTTT. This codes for CASSFTGVGTEAFF. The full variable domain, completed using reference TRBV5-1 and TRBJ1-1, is KAGVTQTPRYLIKTRGQQVTLSCSPISGHRSVSWYQQTPGQGLQFLFEYFSETQRNKGNFPGRFSGRQFSNSRSEMNVSTLELGDSALYLCASSFTGVGTEAFFGQGTRLTVV.

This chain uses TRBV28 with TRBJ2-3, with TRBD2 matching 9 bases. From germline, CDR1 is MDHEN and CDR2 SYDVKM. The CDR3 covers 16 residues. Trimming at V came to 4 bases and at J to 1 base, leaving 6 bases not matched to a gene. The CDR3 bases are TGTGCCAGCAGTTCTCGGACTAGCGTACGCACAGATACGCAGTATTTT. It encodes CASSSRTSVRTDTQYF. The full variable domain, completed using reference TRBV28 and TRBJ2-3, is DVKVTQSSRYLVKRTGEKVFLECVQDMDHENMFWYRQDPGLGLRLIYFSYDVKMKEKGDIPEGYSVSREKKERFSLILESASTNQTSMYLCASSSRTSVRTDTQYFGPGTRLTVL.

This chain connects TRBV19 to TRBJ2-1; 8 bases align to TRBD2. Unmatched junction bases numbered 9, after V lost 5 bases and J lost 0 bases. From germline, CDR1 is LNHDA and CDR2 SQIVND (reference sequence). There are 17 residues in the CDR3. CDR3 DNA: TGTGCCAGTAGTTCCCTACCGGGGGGGAGCTCCTACAATGAGCAGTTCTTC. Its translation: CASSSLPGGSSYNEQFF.

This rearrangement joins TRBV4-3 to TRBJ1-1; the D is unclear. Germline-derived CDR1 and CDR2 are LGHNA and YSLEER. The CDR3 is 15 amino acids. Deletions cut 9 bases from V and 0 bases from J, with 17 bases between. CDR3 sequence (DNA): TGCGCCAGTACCGAGGGAGTTGGGATGAACACTGAAGCTTTCTTT. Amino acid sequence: CASTEGVGMNTEAFF.

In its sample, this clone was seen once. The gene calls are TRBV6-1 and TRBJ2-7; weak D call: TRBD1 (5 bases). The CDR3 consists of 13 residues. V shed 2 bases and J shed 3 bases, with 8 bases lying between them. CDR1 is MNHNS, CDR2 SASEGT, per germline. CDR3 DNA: TGTGCCAGCAGTGAACAGGGATTCTACGAGCAGTACTTC. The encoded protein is CASSEQGFYEQYF.

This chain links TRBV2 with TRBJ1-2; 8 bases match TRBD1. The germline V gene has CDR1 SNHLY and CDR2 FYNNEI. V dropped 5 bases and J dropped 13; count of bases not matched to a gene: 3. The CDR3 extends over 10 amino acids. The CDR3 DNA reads TGTGCCAGCAGTCGGACAGGGTGCACCTTC. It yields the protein CASSRTGCTF.